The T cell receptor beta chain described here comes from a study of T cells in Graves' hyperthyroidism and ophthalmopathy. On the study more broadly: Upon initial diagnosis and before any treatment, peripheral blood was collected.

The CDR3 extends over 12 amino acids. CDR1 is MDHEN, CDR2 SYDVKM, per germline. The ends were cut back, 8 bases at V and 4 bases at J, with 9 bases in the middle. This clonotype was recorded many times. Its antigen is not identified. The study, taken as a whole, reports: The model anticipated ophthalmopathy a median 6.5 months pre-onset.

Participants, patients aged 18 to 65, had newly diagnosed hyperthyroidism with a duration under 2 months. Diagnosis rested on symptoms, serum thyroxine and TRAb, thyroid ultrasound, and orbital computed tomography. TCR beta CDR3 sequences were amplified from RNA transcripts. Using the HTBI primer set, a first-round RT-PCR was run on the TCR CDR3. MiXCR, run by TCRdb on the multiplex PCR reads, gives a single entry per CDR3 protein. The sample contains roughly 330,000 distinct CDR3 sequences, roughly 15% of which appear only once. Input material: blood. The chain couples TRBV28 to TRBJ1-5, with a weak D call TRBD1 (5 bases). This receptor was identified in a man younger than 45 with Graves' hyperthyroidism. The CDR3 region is CASRQSNQPQHF. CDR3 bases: TGTGCCAGCCGACAGTCAAATCAGCCCCAGCATTTT.